This entry describes one T cell receptor (beta chain). This sample was taken from a study of early T cells in non-severe SARS-CoV-2 infection. TCRdb called the 5' RACE reads again in MiXCR, with one record for every CDR3 protein. The data hold about 77,000 distinct CDR3 sequences, with 9.5% to 15% observed a single time. This CDR3 has 16 amino acids. V trimming: 0 bases; J trimming: 5 bases; junction bases outside the gene matches: 9. CDR1 DFQATT and CDR2 SNEGSKA come from the germline V gene (reference sequence). This TCR was sampled from an adult who was a healthcare worker with PCR-confirmed SARS-CoV-2 infection or an uninfected control (not recorded which). The donor label of this sample is uncertain. The material sequenced was whole blood, taken at baseline. The rearrangement links TRBV20-1 to TRBJ1-1; 10 bases align to TRBD1. In DNA, the CDR3 is TGCAGTGCTAGAGATTGGGGGACAGGGGCAGGGACTGAAGCTTTCTTT. Amino acid sequence: CSARDWGTGAGTEAFF.